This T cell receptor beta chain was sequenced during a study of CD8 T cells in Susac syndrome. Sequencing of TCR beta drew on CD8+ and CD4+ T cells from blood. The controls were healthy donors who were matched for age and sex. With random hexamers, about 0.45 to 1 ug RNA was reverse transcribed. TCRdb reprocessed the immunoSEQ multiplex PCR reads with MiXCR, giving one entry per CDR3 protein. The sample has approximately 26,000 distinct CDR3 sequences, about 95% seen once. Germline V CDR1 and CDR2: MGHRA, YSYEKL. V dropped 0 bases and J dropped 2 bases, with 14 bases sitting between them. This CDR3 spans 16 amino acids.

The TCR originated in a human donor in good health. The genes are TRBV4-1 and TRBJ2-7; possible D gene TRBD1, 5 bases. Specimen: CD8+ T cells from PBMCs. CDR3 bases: TGCGCCAGCAGCCAAGATGAACAGGAGCAGACCTACGAGCAGTACTTC. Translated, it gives CASSQDEQEQTYEQYF.